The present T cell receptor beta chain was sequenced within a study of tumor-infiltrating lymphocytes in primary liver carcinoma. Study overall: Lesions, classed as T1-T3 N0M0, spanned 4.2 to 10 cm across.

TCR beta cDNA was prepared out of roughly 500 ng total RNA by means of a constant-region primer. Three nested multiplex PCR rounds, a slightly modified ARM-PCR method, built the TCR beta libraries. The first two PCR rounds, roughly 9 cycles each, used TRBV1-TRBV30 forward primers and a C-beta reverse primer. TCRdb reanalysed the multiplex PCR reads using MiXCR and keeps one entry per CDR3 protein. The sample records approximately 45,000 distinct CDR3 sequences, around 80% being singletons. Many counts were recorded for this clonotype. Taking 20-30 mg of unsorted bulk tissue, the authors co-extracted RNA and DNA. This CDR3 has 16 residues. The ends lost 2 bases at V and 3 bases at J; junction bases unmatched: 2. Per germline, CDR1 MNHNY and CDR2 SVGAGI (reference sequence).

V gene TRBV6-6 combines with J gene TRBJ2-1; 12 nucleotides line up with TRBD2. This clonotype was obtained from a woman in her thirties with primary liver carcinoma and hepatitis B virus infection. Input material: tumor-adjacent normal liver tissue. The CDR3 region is CASSYTSGRFYNEQFF. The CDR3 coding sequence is TGTGCCAGCAGTTACACTAGCGGGAGGTTCTACAATGAGCAGTTCTTC.